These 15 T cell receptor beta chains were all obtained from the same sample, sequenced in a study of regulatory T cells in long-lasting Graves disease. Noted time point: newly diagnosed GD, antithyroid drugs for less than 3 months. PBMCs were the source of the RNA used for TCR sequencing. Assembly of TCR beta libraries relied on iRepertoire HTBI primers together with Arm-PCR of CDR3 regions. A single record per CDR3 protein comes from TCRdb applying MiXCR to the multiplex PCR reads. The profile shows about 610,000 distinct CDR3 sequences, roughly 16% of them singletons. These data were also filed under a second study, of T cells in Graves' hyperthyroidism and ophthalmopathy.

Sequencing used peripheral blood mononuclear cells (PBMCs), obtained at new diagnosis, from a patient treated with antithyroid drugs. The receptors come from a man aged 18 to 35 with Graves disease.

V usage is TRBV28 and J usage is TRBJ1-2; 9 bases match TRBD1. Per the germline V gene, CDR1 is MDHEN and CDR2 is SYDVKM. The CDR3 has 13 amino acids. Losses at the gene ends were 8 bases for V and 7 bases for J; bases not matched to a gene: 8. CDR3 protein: CASSRDRVAGYTF. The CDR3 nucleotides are TGTGCCAGCTCACGGGACAGGGTTGCTGGCTACACCTTC.

The CDR3 DNA reads as TGCAGTGCTCCCTCGAGATCCCAGACCCAGTACTTC. Translated: CSAPSRSQTQYF. The chain couples TRBV20-1 to TRBJ2-5, with D hard to call. The CDR3 consists of 12 residues. Germline V gene sequence: CDR1 DFQATT, CDR2 SNEGSKA (reference sequence). V was clipped by 5 bases and J by 6 bases, with 13 bases between them.

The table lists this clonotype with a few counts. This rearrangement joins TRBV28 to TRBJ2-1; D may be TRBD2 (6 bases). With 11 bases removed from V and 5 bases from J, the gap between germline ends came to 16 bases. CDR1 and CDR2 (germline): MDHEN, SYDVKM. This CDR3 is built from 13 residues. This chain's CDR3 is CACGGLRNNEQFF. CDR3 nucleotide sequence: TGTGCCTGCGGAGGGCTCCGCAACAATGAGCAGTTCTTC.

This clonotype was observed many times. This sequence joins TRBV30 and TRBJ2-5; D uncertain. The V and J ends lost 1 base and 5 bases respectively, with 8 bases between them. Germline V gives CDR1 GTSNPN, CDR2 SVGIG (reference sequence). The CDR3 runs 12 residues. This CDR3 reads CAWSDPGETQYF. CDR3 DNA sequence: TGTGCCTGGAGTGACCCGGGTGAGACCCAGTACTTC.

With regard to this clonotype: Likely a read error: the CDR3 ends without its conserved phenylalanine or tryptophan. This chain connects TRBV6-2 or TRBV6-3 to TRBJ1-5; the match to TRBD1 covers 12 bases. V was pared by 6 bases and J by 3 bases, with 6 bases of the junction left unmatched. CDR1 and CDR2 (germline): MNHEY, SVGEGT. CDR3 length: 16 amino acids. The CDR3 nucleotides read TGTGCCAGCAGCCCCGGGACAGGGGGCAACAATCAGCCCCAGCATCTT. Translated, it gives CASSPGTGGNNQPQHL.

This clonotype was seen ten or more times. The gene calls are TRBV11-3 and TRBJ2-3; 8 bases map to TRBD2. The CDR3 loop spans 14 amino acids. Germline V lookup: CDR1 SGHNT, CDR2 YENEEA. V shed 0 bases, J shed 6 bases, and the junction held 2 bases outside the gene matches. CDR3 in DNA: TGTGCCAGCAGCTTAGACCGACTAGCGGATACGCAGTATTTT. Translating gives CASSLDRLADTQYF.

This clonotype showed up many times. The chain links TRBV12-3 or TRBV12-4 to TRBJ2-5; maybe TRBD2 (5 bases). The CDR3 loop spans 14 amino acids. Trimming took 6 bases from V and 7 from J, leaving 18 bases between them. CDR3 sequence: CASSLEPRGGTQYF. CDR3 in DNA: TGTGCCAGCAGCTTGGAACCAAGAGGAGGGACCCAGTACTTC.

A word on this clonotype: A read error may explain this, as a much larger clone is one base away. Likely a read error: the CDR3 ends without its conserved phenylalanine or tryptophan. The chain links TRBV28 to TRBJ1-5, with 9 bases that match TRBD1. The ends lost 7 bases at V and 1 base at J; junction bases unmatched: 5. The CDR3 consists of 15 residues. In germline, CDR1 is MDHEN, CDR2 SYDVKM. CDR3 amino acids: CASTSGQGSNQPQHS. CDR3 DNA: TGTGCCAGCACCTCGGGACAGGGCAGCAATCAGCCCCAGCATTCT.

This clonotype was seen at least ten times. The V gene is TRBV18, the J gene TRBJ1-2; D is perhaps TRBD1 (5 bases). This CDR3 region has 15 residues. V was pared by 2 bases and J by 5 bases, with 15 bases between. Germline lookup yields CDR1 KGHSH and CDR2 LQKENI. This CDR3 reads CASSPGDEGSYGYTF. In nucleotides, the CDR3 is TGTGCCAGCTCACCAGGGGACGAGGGGAGTTATGGCTACACCTTC.

DNA of the CDR3: TGTGCTAGTGGTTTGGTATTGGGACAGGGGGCACATGAGCAGTTCTTC. Translating gives CASGLVLGQGAHEQFF. This chain joins TRBV12-5 and TRBJ2-1; TRBD1 matches at 12 bases. The CDR3 runs 16 residues. Germline V gene data show CDR1 as LGHNT and CDR2 as FRNRAP. V was clipped by 0 bases and J by 8 bases; unmatched bases: 5.

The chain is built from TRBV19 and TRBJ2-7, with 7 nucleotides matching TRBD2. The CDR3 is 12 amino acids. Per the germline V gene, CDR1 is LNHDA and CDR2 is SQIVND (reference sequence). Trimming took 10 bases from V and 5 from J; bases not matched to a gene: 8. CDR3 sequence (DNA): TGTGCCACGGCGGGAGCGCTCGACGAGCAGTACTTC. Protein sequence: CATAGALDEQYF.

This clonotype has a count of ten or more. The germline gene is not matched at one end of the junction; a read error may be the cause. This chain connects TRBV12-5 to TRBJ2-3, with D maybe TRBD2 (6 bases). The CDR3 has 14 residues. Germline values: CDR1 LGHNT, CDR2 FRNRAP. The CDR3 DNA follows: TGTGCTAATGGTTTGGTTGGGGGGTACGATACGCAGTATTTT. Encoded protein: CANGLVGGYDTQYF.

As DNA, the CDR3 is TGTGCCAGCAGCTTATATCCAGGAAGGGAAAAACTGTTTTTT. Its protein is CASSLYPGREKLFF. The chain joins TRBV7-8 to TRBJ1-4; the D is unclear. Looked up from germline, CDR1 is SGHVS and CDR2 is FQNEAQ. CDR3 length: 14 residues. The V gene lost 2 bases and the J gene lost 8 bases, with 12 bases spanning the gap.

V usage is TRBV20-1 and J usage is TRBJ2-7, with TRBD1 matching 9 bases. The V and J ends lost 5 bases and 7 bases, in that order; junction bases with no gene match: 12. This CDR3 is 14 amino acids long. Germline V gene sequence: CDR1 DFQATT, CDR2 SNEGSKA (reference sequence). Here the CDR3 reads CSAGAGQGRSEQYF. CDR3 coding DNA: TGCAGTGCTGGGGCGGGACAGGGACGATCTGAGCAGTACTTC.

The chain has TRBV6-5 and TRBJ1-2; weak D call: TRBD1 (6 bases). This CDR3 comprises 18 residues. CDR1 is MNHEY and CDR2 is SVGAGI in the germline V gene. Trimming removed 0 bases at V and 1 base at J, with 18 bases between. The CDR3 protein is CASSYSRDTLRDNYGYTF. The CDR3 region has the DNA TGTGCCAGCAGTTACTCGAGGGACACGCTCCGGGATAACTATGGCTACACCTTC.